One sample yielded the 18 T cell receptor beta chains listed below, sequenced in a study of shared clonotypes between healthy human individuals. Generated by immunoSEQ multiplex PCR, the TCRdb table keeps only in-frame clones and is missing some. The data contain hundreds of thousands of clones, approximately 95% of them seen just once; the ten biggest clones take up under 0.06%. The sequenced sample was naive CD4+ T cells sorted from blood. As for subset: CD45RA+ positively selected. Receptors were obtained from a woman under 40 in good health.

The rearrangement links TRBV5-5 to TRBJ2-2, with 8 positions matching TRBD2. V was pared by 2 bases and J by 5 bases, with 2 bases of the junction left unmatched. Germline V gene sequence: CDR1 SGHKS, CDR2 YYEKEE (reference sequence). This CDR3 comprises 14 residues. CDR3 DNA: TGTGCCAGCAGCTTTACGGGAGGGACCGGGGAGCTGTTTTTT. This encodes CASSFTGGTGELFF.

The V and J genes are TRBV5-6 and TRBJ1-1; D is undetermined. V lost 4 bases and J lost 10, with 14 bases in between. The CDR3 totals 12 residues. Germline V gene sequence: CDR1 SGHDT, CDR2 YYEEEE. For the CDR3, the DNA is TGTGCCAGCAGCCCCAAGGTCGGTGGAGCTTTCTTT. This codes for CASSPKVGGAFF.

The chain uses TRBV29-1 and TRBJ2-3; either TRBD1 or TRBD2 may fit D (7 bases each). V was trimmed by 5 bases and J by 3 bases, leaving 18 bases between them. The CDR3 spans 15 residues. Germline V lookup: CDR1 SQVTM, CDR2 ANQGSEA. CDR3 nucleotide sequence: TGCAGCGTTCGGGCAGGGGGGGGACTGACAGATACGCAGTATTTT. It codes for CSVRAGGGLTDTQYF.

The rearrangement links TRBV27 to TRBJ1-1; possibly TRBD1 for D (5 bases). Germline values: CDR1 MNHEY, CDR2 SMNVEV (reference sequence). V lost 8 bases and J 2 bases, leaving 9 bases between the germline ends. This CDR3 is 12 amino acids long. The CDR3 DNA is TGTGCCAGCGGGGACCCTAACACTGAAGCTTTCTTT. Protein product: CASGDPNTEAFF.

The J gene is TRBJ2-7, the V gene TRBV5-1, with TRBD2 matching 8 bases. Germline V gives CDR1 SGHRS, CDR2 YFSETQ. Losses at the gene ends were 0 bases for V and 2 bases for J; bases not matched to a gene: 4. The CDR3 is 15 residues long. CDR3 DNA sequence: TGCGCCAGCAGCTTGGCCATTAGCGGGGCCTACGAGCAGTACTTC. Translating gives CASSLAISGAYEQYF. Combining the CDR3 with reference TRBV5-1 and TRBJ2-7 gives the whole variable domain KAGVTQTPRYLIKTRGQQVTLSCSPISGHRSVSWYQQTPGQGLQFLFEYFSETQRNKGNFPGRFSGRQFSNSRSEMNVSTLELGDSALYLCASSLAISGAYEQYFGPGTRLTVT.

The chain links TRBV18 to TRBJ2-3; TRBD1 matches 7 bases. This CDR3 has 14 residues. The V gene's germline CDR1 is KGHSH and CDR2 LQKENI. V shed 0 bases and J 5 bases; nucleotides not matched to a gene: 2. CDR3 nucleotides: TGTGCCAGCTCACCACCCCAGGGGGAAGATACGCAGTATTTT. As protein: CASSPPQGEDTQYF.

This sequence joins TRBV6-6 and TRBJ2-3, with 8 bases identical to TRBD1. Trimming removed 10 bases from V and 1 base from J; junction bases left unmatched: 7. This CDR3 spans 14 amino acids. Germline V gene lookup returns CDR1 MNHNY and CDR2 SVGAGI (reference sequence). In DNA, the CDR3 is TGTGCCACGTCCAGGGGGCATGGCACAGATACGCAGTATTTT. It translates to CATSRGHGTDTQYF.

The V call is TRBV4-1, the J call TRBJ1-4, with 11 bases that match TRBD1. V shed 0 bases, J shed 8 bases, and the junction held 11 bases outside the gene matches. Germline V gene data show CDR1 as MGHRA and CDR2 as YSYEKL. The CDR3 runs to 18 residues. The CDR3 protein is CASSQDQRGQGAREKLFF. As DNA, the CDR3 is TGCGCCAGCAGCCAAGATCAGAGAGGACAGGGGGCGCGGGAAAAACTGTTTTTT.

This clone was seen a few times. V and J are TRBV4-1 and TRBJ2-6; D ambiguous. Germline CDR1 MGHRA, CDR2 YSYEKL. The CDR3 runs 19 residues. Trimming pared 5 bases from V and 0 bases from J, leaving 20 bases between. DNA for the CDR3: TGCGCCAGCAGCTCCCGGACGGTTCGATCTACCTCTGGGGCCAACGTCCTGACTTTC. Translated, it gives CASSSRTVRSTSGANVLTF.

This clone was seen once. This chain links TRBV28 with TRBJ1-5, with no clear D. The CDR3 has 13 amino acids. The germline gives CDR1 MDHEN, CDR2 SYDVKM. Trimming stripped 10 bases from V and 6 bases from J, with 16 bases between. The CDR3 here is CATTGPARQPQHF. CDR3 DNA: TGTGCCACCACCGGACCCGCCCGTCAGCCCCAGCATTTT.

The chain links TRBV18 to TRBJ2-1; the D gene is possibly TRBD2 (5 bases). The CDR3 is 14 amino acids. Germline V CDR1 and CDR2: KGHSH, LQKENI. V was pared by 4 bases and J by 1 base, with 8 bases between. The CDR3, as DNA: TGTGCCAGCTCACTAGCGAGATCCTACAATGAGCAGTTCTTC. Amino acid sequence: CASSLARSYNEQFF.

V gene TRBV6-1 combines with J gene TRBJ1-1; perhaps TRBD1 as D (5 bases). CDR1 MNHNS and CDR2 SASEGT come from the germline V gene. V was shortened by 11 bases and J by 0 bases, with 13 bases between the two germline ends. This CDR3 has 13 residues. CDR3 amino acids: CAHSGQLNTEAFF. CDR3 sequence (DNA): TGTGCCCATTCGGGGCAGCTGAACACTGAAGCTTTCTTT.

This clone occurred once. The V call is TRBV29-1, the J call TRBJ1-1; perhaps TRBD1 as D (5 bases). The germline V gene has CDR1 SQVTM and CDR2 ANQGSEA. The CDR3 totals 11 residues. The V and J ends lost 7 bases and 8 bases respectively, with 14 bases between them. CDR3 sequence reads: CSGEVGDEAFF. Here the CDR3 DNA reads TGCAGCGGGGAGGTGGGGGACGAAGCTTTCTTT. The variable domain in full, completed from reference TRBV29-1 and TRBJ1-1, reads SAVISQKPSRDICQRGTSLTIQCQVDSQVTMMFWYRQQPGQSLTLIATANQGSEATYESGFVIDKFPISRPNLTFSTLTVSNMSPEDSSIYLCSGEVGDEAFFGQGTRLTVV.

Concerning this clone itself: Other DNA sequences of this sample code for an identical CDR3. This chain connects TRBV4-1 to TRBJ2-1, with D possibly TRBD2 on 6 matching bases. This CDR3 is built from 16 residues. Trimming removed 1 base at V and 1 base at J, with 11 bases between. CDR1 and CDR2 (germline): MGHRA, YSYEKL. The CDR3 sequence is CASSQVGGGSYNEQFF. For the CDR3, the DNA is TGCGCCAGCAGCCAAGTGGGGGGAGGATCCTACAATGAGCAGTTCTTC.

CDR3 nucleotides: TGTGCCAGCAGTTTAGGTAGTCAGGGGGGAGGGCCCCAGCATTTT. Translation: CASSLGSQGGGPQHF. The chain links TRBV28 to TRBJ1-5; TRBD1 agrees at 7 bases. The V segment lost 2 bases and the J segment 9 bases; nucleotides outside the gene matches: 10. The CDR3 runs to 15 residues. Germline CDR1 and CDR2: MDHEN and SYDVKM.

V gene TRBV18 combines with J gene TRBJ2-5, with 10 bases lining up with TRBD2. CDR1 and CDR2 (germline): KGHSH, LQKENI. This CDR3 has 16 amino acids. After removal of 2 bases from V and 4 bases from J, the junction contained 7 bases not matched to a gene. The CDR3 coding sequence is TGTGCCAGCTCACCAAGGGCTAGCGGGAGAGTAGAGACCCAGTACTTC. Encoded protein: CASSPRASGRVETQYF.

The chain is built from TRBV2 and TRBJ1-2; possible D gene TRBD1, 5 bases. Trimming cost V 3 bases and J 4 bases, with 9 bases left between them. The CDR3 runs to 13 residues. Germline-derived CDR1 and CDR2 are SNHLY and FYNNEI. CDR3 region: CASSEAGTYGYTF. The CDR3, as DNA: TGTGCCAGCAGTGAGGCAGGGACCTATGGCTACACCTTC.

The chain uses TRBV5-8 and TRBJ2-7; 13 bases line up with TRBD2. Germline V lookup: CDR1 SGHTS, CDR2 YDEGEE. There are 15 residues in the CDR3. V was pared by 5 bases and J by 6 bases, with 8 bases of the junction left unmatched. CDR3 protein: CASRWTSGSGGEQYF. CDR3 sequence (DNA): TGTGCCAGCAGATGGACTAGCGGGAGCGGGGGCGAGCAGTACTTC.